A selection of T cell receptor beta chains follows, all from one sample in a study of blood T cells in healthy people across ages. Using its own MiXCR run on the 5' RACE reads, TCRdb lists one record per CDR3 protein. The repertoire consists of over 1,300,000 distinct CDR3 sequences, with roughly 64% occurring once and the leading ten covering approximately 7%. The material sequenced was blood. Source of these receptors: a man younger than 30 in good health. The CDR3 runs from the conserved cysteine through the conserved F or W. Fields, in order: V gene, clone size, CDR3 length, D gene, J gene, CDR3 DNA, CDR3 protein. The D gene is left open where the match is weak. Only part of the rows carry a size: once, few, many, or a class if the clone is expanded.

v_gene: TRBV27
abundance: NA
len: 17
d_gene: TRBD1
j_gene: TRBJ2-7
CDR3nt: TGTGCCAGCAGTCCTACCCCGTACGGGACAGGGGCCTACGAGCAGTACTTC
CDR3aa: CASSPTPYGTGAYEQYF

v_gene: TRBV28
abundance: once
len: 17
d_gene: NA
j_gene: TRBJ2-3
CDR3nt: TGTGCCAGCAGTTTAACTGATCGACAGTGGGACACAGATACGCAGTATTTT
CDR3aa: CASSLTDRQWDTDTQYF

v_gene: TRBV10-3
abundance: NA
len: 13
d_gene: NA
j_gene: TRBJ2-4
CDR3nt: TGTGCCATCAGTGCCCCCCCCAAAAACATTCAGTACTTC
CDR3aa: CAISAPPKNIQYF

v_gene: TRBV4-1
abundance: NA
len: 13
d_gene: NA
j_gene: TRBJ2-5
CDR3nt: TGCGCCAGCAGTCAAGGGGCTAACCTGGAGCAGTACTTC
CDR3aa: CASSQGANLEQYF

v_gene: TRBV21-1
abundance: NA
len: 15
d_gene: NA
j_gene: TRBJ2-3
CDR3nt: TGTGCCAGCGACCCTAGCGGGGGGGCCTCCGATACGCAGTATTTT
CDR3aa: CASDPSGGASDTQYF

v_gene: TRBV7-9
abundance: once
len: 18
d_gene: TRBD2
j_gene: TRBJ2-7
CDR3nt: TGTGCCAGCAGCTTAGAGGCTAGCGGGGGGAAAATCTCCTACGAGCAGTACTTC
CDR3aa: CASSLEASGGKISYEQYF

v_gene: TRBV29-1
abundance: NA
len: 12
d_gene: NA
j_gene: TRBJ1-2
CDR3nt: TGCAGCGTTGGTGGGAATAACTATGGCTACACCTTC
CDR3aa: CSVGGNNYGYTF

v_gene: TRBV7-2
abundance: NA
len: 17
d_gene: TRBD2
j_gene: TRBJ2-1
CDR3nt: TGTGCCGGCAGCGCCCGGCGACTAGCGGGAGTACGGTATGAGCAGTTCTTC
CDR3aa: CAGSARRLAGVRYEQFF

v_gene: TRBV6-1
abundance: NA
len: 12
d_gene: NA
j_gene: TRBJ2-3
CDR3nt: TGTGCCAGCAGTGACCCGAGGTATATGCAGTATTTT
CDR3aa: CASSDPRYMQYF

v_gene: TRBV4-1
abundance: NA
len: 16
d_gene: NA
j_gene: TRBJ1-4
CDR3nt: TGCGCCAGCAGCCAAAACCCGGGACGGCCTAATGAAAAACTGTTTTTT
CDR3aa: CASSQNPGRPNEKLFF

v_gene: TRBV20-1
abundance: NA
len: 16
d_gene: NA
j_gene: TRBJ2-3
CDR3nt: TGCAGCGCCCCAATGTACAGAGGGGTGAGCACAGATACGCAGTATTTT
CDR3aa: CSAPMYRGVSTDTQYF

v_gene: TRBV20-1
abundance: NA
len: 13
d_gene: NA
j_gene: TRBJ1-1
CDR3nt: TGCAGTGCTAGTGGGCAGTTAAACACTGAAGCTTTCTTT
CDR3aa: CSASGQLNTEAFF

v_gene: TRBV4-3
abundance: NA
len: 16
d_gene: NA
j_gene: TRBJ2-2
CDR3nt: TGCGCCACAAAGCCAAGTCCTAGTGAAGGGACCGGGGAGCTGTTTTTT
CDR3aa: CATKPSPSEGTGELFF

v_gene: TRBV24-1
abundance: NA
len: 16
d_gene: TRBD1
j_gene: TRBJ2-1
CDR3nt: TGTGCCACCAGTGACGGACAGGGGCCCTCCTACAATGAGCAGTTCTTC
CDR3aa: CATSDGQGPSYNEQFF

v_gene: TRBV10-3
abundance: NA
len: 14
d_gene: TRBD2
j_gene: TRBJ2-4
CDR3nt: TGTGCCATCAGTGATGCGGGGGACAAAAACATTCAGTACTTC
CDR3aa: CAISDAGDKNIQYF